Following are 23 T cell receptor beta chains from one sample sequenced in a study of cytomegalovirus exposure and HLA in healthy donors. Primers for the PCR totalled 60 Vbeta and 13 Jbeta. Assay: immunoSEQ multiplex PCR; the TCRdb copy retains only in-frame clones and omits some. Among about 190,000 clones, over 60% were seen once, and the ten largest hold about 5%. The sequenced material came from PBMCs. Every receptor here comes from a young man in good health and CMV-seropositive.

This clone showed up just once. V and J are TRBV15 and TRBJ2-7, with 10 nucleotides matching TRBD1. The CDR3 has 17 amino acids. CDR1 is LNHNV, CDR2 YYDKDF, per germline (reference sequence). J was trimmed by 7 bases and V by 0 bases; bases with no gene match: 12. Here the CDR3 DNA reads TGTGCCACCAGCAGAGATTATTTGGGACAGGGGTCGGTTGAGCAGTACTTC. Translation: CATSRDYLGQGSVEQYF.

V is TRBV7-2 and J is TRBJ2-3; TRBD2 matches 8 bases. The CDR3 totals 17 residues. Germline V lookup: CDR1 SGHTA, CDR2 FQGNSA. Unmatched junction bases numbered 11, after V lost 5 bases and J lost 1 base. For the CDR3, the DNA is TGTGCCAGCAGCCCCGGGACTAGACGTTTGGGCACAGATACGCAGTATTTT. It is translated as CASSPGTRRLGTDTQYF.

The J gene is TRBJ2-7, the V gene TRBV11-3, with TRBD1 matching over 7 bases. The germline CDR1 and CDR2 sequences are SGHNT and YENEEA. Losses at the gene ends were 1 base for V and 6 bases for J; bases not matched to a gene: 3. The CDR3 consists of 13 residues. DNA of the CDR3: TGTGCCAGCAGCTTAGTTCCAGGGGGCGAGCAGTACTTC. Its protein product is CASSLVPGGEQYF.

The chain employs TRBV7-9 and TRBJ1-1, with TRBD1 matching 7 bases. V lost 1 base and J lost 4; bases outside the gene matches: 3. Germline CDR1 and CDR2: SEHNR and FQNEAQ (reference sequence). CDR3 length: 14 residues. CDR3 sequence: CASSLDRGGTEAFF. DNA of the CDR3: TGTGCCAGCAGCTTAGACAGGGGCGGCACTGAAGCTTTCTTT.

This chain links TRBV7-9 with TRBJ1-4; 9 nucleotides line up with TRBD1. The V gene's germline CDR1 is SEHNR and CDR2 FQNEAQ (reference sequence). There are 16 residues in the CDR3. The V and J ends lost 0 bases and 8 bases, in that order; junction bases with no gene match: 7. The CDR3 nucleotides are TGTGCCAGCAGCTTAGCTCCGGGACAGGGAAACGAAAAACTGTTTTTT. Its translation is CASSLAPGQGNEKLFF.

The chain is built from TRBV7-8 and TRBJ1-2; D ambiguous. Germline V CDR1 and CDR2: SGHVS, FQNEAQ. The CDR3 extends over 13 amino acids. Trimming stripped 5 bases from V and 4 bases from J, with 11 bases between. CDR3 protein: CASSPRRSYGYTF. As DNA, the CDR3 is TGTGCCAGCAGCCCTAGACGGTCCTATGGCTACACCTTC.

This rearrangement joins TRBV7-2 to TRBJ1-2; tentative D call: TRBD1 (5 bases). V lost 4 bases and J 4 bases, leaving 7 bases between the germline ends. Germline V gene sequence: CDR1 SGHTA, CDR2 FQGNSA. The CDR3 is 12 amino acids. The CDR3 DNA sequence: TGTGCCAGCAGCTCGCAGGGCTATGGCTACACCTTC. It is translated as CASSSQGYGYTF.

This chain uses TRBV6-5 with TRBJ2-7; 7 bases fit TRBD2. V was clipped by 3 bases and J by 2 bases; unmatched bases: 7. The CDR3 spans 15 residues. Germline loops: CDR1 MNHEY, CDR2 SVGAGI. The CDR3 DNA reads as TGTGCCAGCAGTTATTGGGGGGAGGGGACCTACGAGCAGTACTTC. This sequence encodes CASSYWGEGTYEQYF.

The CDR3 DNA reads TGTGCCAGCAGCTTAGAGGGGATCTCTGGGGCCAACGTCCTGACTTTC. This translates into CASSLEGISGANVLTF. V is TRBV7-9 and J is TRBJ2-6; maybe TRBD1 (5 bases). Germline assignment: CDR1 SEHNR and CDR2 FQNEAQ (reference sequence). V lost 1 base and J lost 0, with 7 bases in between. The CDR3 runs to 16 residues.

V gene TRBV19 combines with J gene TRBJ1-6; maybe TRBD1 (5 bases). V lost 10 bases and J lost 1, with 11 bases in between. This CDR3 has 14 residues. Germline V gene data show CDR1 as LNHDA and CDR2 as SQIVND (reference sequence). The CDR3 DNA follows: TGTGCCACCCTACGACAGTCCTATAATTCACCCCTCCACTTT. As protein: CATLRQSYNSPLHF.

The rearrangement uses TRBV5-1 and TRBJ2-3; the match to TRBD2 covers 16 bases. Germline CDR1 reads SGHRS; CDR2 reads YFSETQ. Trimming cost V 4 bases and J 4 bases; bases outside gene matches: 3. This CDR3 has 16 amino acids. The CDR3 DNA follows: TGCGCCAGCAGCGGGGGACTAGCGGGAGGGCCAGATACGCAGTATTTT. It yields the protein CASSGGLAGGPDTQYF.

The gene calls are TRBV11-3 and TRBJ2-3, with D perhaps TRBD1 (5 bases). Germline CDR1 is SGHNT and CDR2 is YENEEA. V lost 2 bases and J lost 4, with 10 bases in between. This CDR3 comprises 14 residues. The CDR3 region has the DNA TGTGCCAGCAGCTTAAGGGCAGGGCCAGATACGCAGTATTTT. This encodes CASSLRAGPDTQYF.

The chain joins TRBV11-3 to TRBJ2-1; 9 bases map to TRBD2. The CDR3 contains 15 residues. V lost 5 bases, J lost 7 bases, and 9 bases stayed unmatched. Germline-derived CDR1 and CDR2 are SGHNT and YENEEA. In DNA, the CDR3 is TGTGCCAGCAGCGTTAGCGGGAGAGGCCGTAATGAGCAGTTCTTC. Translated, it gives CASSVSGRGRNEQFF.

The chain recombines TRBV5-1 with TRBJ2-3, with D unclear. This CDR3 has 12 residues. V shed 4 bases and J shed 0 bases, with 3 bases lying between them. Germline V gives CDR1 SGHRS, CDR2 YFSETQ. For the CDR3, the DNA is TGCGCCAGCAGCCCAAGCACAGATACGCAGTATTTT. Amino acids: CASSPSTDTQYF.

CDR3 protein: CASSQEAAGLQETQYF. In DNA, the CDR3 is TGTGCCAGCAGCCAAGAGGCGGCAGGACTCCAAGAGACCCAGTACTTC. This chain links TRBV4-2 with TRBJ2-5, with D maybe TRBD2 (5 bases). The CDR3 sequence is 16 residues long. The ends were cut back, 0 bases at V and 1 base at J, with 12 bases in the middle. In germline, CDR1 is LGHNA, CDR2 YNFKEQ.

The chain combines TRBV4-2 with TRBJ1-1; D is undetermined. Trimming stripped 4 bases from V and 5 bases from J, with 20 bases between. The CDR3 runs to 16 residues. Germline V gene data show CDR1 as LGHNA and CDR2 as YNFKEQ. In DNA form, the CDR3 reads TGTGCCAGCAGCCTGCATCACGGGGAGTTGGGAACTGAAGCTTTCTTT. It is translated as CASSLHHGELGTEAFF.

This clone occurred a few times. This rearrangement joins TRBV5-8 to TRBJ2-6; the match to TRBD1 covers 7 bases. The CDR3 totals 15 residues. CDR1 and CDR2 from the germline V gene are SGHTS and YDEGEE. The junction had 5 bases not matched to a gene; V was cut back by 4 bases and J by 4 bases. The CDR3: CASSRQGPGANVLTF. As DNA, the CDR3 is TGTGCCAGCAGCCGACAGGGTCCCGGGGCCAACGTCCTGACTTTC.

This clone was recorded a few times. V gene TRBV10-3 combines with J gene TRBJ1-1; D is perhaps TRBD1 (6 bases). Germline assignment: CDR1 ENHRY and CDR2 SYGVKD. Deletions cut 4 bases from V and 1 base from J, with 19 bases between. This CDR3 spans 17 amino acids. CDR3 loop: CAISGGQTQKGNTEAFF. The CDR3 DNA follows: TGTGCCATCAGTGGTGGACAGACACAAAAGGGGAACACTGAAGCTTTCTTT.

The chain combines TRBV27 with TRBJ1-2; 10 nucleotides match TRBD1. This CDR3 comprises 15 residues. V shed 3 bases and J 4 bases; nucleotides not matched to a gene: 5. The V gene's germline CDR1 is MNHEY and CDR2 SMNVEV (reference sequence). CDR3 residues: CASSLGTGAPYGYTF. The CDR3 DNA reads as TGTGCCAGCAGTTTGGGGACAGGGGCCCCCTATGGCTACACCTTC.

This chain joins TRBV5-1 and TRBJ2-7; 7 positions agree with TRBD1. This CDR3 is built from 15 residues. V lost 4 bases and J lost 0; bases outside the gene matches: 7. From germline, CDR1 is SGHRS and CDR2 YFSETQ. CDR3 nucleotides: TGCGCCAGCAGCGAGGGGACAGCGAGCTCCTACGAGCAGTACTTC. Residues: CASSEGTASSYEQYF.

This chain uses TRBV6-5 with TRBJ1-1; TRBD1 aligns across 9 bases. With 5 bases clipped from V and 11 bases from J, the junction kept 9 bases outside the gene matches. Per germline, CDR1 MNHEY and CDR2 SVGAGI. The CDR3 length is 13 residues. CDR3 region: CASSGDREPEAFF. CDR3 bases: TGTGCCAGCAGTGGGGACAGGGAGCCAGAGGCTTTCTTT.

The chain carries TRBV19 and TRBJ1-4; D ambiguous. This CDR3 region has 14 residues. V shed 2 bases and J shed 5 bases, with 9 bases lying between them. Germline values: CDR1 LNHDA, CDR2 SQIVND (reference sequence). CDR3 in amino acids: CASSISALNEKLFF. The CDR3 nucleotides read TGTGCCAGTAGTATATCCGCACTCAATGAAAAACTGTTTTTT.

The chain employs TRBV11-3 and TRBJ2-2; 10 bases align to TRBD1. This CDR3 region has 14 residues. V shed 3 bases, J shed 8 bases, and the junction held 3 bases outside the gene matches. Germline V gene data show CDR1 as SGHNT and CDR2 as YENEEA. In nucleotides, the CDR3 is TGTGCCAGCAGCTTGACAGGGGGCAGAGGGGAGCTGTTTTTT. It specifies CASSLTGGRGELFF.